This T cell receptor beta chain was obtained from a study of PD-1 blockade in classical Hodgkin lymphoma. Study-wide points: At baseline, newly diagnosed patients reportedly showed less TCR diversity than healthy donors.

Sequencing was performed with immunoSEQ multiplex PCR; in TCRdb, only in-frame clones are kept and a portion is missing. The sample lists 90,000 to 100,000 clones; roughly 81% were seen once. Each patient's relapse followed autologous stem cell transplantation, and brentuximab vedotin exposure varied. Complete response, partial response or progressive disease made up the best responses. The CDR3 length is 14 residues. The germline V gene has CDR1 GTSNPN and CDR2 SVGIG (reference sequence). Trimming left V 0 bases short and J 2 bases short, with 11 bases between. In the case of this clone: The antigen is not known.

This chain uses TRBV30 with TRBJ2-7; D may be TRBD2 (6 bases). Here the sequenced sample was peripheral blood mononuclear cells (PBMCs), taken before the second cycle of nivolumab. The TCR sequence derives from a human donor with classical Hodgkin lymphoma. CDR3 coding DNA: TGTGCCTGGAGTGTACAGGCGGGGACCTACGAGCAGTACTTC. Protein product: CAWSVQAGTYEQYF.